Presented here are 9 T cell receptor beta chains from one specimen sequenced in a study of T cell responses to AZD1222 COVID-19 vaccine (dated by TCRdb to the early 2020s). The meaning of the sample's time point label: baseline before first vaccination. Library prep was done by the immunoSEQ multiplex PCR assay. In its TCRdb copy, this immuneACCESS table keeps in-frame sequences only and misses some clones. Where compared with another copy, unresolved V genes explain less than half of these, and the others have no known cause. This sample comprises some 140,000 clones, 84% of them detected only once. The top ten clonotypes cover over 4% of the sample. The sample here was peripheral blood, taken on day 0 of AZD1222 vaccination. Every receptor here comes from an adult in good health.

The V and J genes are TRBV5-1 and TRBJ1-2; 9 bases match TRBD1. V was clipped by 4 bases and J by 8 bases; unmatched bases: 9. This CDR3 comprises 14 residues. From germline, CDR1 is SGHRS and CDR2 YFSETQ. As DNA, the CDR3 is TGCGCCAGCAGCGTGGGACAGGGTTTTTTGGGCTACACCTTC. Amino acid sequence: CASSVGQGFLGYTF. The full variable domain, its missing parts supplied by reference TRBV5-1 and TRBJ1-2, is KAGVTQTPRYLIKTRGQQVTLSCSPISGHRSVSWYQQTPGQGLQFLFEYFSETQRNKGNFPGRFSGRQFSNSRSEMNVSTLELGDSALYLCASSVGQGFLGYTFGSGTRLTVV.

The table lists this clone with a few counts. The CDR3 sequence is CASGPRPGNTIYF. CDR3 nucleotide sequence: TGTGCCTCCGGACCCCGGCCTGGAAACACCATATATTTT. The chain combines TRBV19 with TRBJ1-3; D is unresolved. Trimming took 11 bases from V and 2 from J, leaving 13 bases between them. Germline assignment: CDR1 LNHDA and CDR2 SQIVND (reference sequence). The CDR3 is 13 amino acids.

This clone was detected once. The chain combines TRBV2 with TRBJ2-7, with 9 bases that match TRBD1. With V trimmed by 8 bases and J by 2 bases, 4 bases remained unmatched. The germline V gene encodes CDR1 SNHLY and CDR2 FYNNEI. CDR3 length equals 13 residues. CDR3 protein: CASGRQGAYEQYF. CDR3 bases: TGTGCCAGCGGAAGACAGGGGGCCTACGAGCAGTACTTC.

This clone has only one observation. V usage is TRBV11-1 and J usage is TRBJ1-2; 12 nucleotides agree with TRBD1. Trimming cost V 5 bases and J 8 bases; bases outside gene matches: 12. CDR3 length: 16 amino acids. Germline CDR1 SGHAT, CDR2 FQDESV (reference sequence). The CDR3 DNA sequence: TGTGCCAGCAGCCTAGGGACAGGGGGCGCAATTAGCGGCTACACCTTC. It encodes CASSLGTGGAISGYTF.

The V call is TRBV3-1 (or the pseudogene TRBV3-2), the J call TRBJ1-2; the D is unclear. V was shortened by 0 bases and J by 5 bases, with 7 bases between the two germline ends. The CDR3 sequence is 13 residues long. CDR1 is LGHDT and CDR2 is YNNKEL in the germline V gene (reference sequence). The CDR3 protein is CASSQEPLYGYTF. In nucleotides, the CDR3 is TGTGCCAGCAGCCAAGAACCACTTTATGGCTACACCTTC.

V and J are TRBV30 and TRBJ1-6; D uncertain. V lost 7 bases and J lost 8, with 15 bases in between. Germline assignment: CDR1 GTSNPN and CDR2 SVGIG (reference sequence). This CDR3 contains 13 residues. CDR3 DNA: TGTGCCTCATCGACCCTAACAGATTCACCCCTCCACTTT. This gives the protein CASSTLTDSPLHF.

The gene calls are TRBV4-2 and TRBJ1-1; tentative D call: TRBD1 (6 bases). Per germline, CDR1 LGHNA and CDR2 YNFKEQ. There are 17 residues in the CDR3. V was cut by 0 bases and J by 4 bases, with 18 bases left in between. The CDR3 DNA reads TGTGCCAGCAGCCAAGAGGCAAGAGGGGGGGAGGGCACTGAAGCTTTCTTT. This encodes CASSQEARGGEGTEAFF.

The chain recombines TRBV7-3 with TRBJ2-3; 10 nucleotides line up with TRBD1. CDR3 length equals 15 residues. The V segment lost 5 bases and the J segment 4 bases; nucleotides outside the gene matches: 6. Germline CDR1 reads SGHTA; CDR2 reads FQGTGA. CDR3 sequence: CASSVDRGPADTQYF. DNA for the CDR3: TGTGCCAGCAGCGTCGACAGGGGGCCCGCAGATACGCAGTATTTT.

As to this clone: The sample carries other DNA sequences with the same CDR3. The chain combines TRBV19 with TRBJ2-6; no clear D. Trimming left V 6 bases short and J 0 bases short, with 9 bases between. The CDR3 extends over 15 amino acids. Germline CDR1 reads LNHDA; CDR2 reads SQIVND (reference sequence). The CDR3 bases are TGTGCCAGTAGCCGACGGGTCTCTGGGGCCAACGTCCTGACTTTC. Its protein product is CASSRRVSGANVLTF.